This T cell receptor beta chain came from a study of PD-1 blockade in classical Hodgkin lymphoma. Some clones are missing from TCRdb's copy, which holds only in-frame ones; the method was immunoSEQ multiplex PCR. Here the sample spans roughly 15,000 clones, approximately 80% being singletons. Stated time point: cycle 4 day 1 (C4D1), after more than five weeks of nivolumab. Following autologous stem cell transplantation, relapse occurred in every patient, and exposure to brentuximab vedotin varied. CDR3 length equals 14 residues. Trimming removed 6 bases at V and 2 bases at J, with 14 bases between. Germline V gene sequence: CDR1 MNHEY, CDR2 SMNVEV (reference sequence).

The input for sequencing was peripheral blood mononuclear cells (PBMCs), taken before the fourth cycle of nivolumab. The source is a human donor with classical Hodgkin lymphoma. V is TRBV27 and J is TRBJ2-7; D not certain. The CDR3 loop reads CASSISRVPYEQYF. CDR3 sequence (DNA): TGTGCCAGCAGCATAAGTAGGGTACCCTACGAGCAGTACTTC.